This TCR beta chain was identified in a study of OX40 agonist ivuxolimab in advanced cancers. The study, taken as a whole, reports: At 0.1 to 3.0 mg/kg, clonal expansion of CD4+ and CD8+ blood T cells had occurred by week 6. Expansion of clones was among the lowest in partial responders at 0.1-3.0 mg/kg.

Researchers took blood at baseline, on cycle 4 day 1, and on cycle 7 day 1. In its sample, this clone was seen once. The antigen remains unidentified. Profiled with immunoSEQ multiplex PCR; TCRdb holds only in-frame clones, not every one. The table records around 21,000 clones, 65% to 85% of them present only once. Germline V lookup: CDR1 SNHLY, CDR2 FYNNEI. Trimming left V 4 bases short and J 1 base short, with 8 bases between. The CDR3 is 14 amino acids. This sequence was found in an adult with an advanced solid tumor such as melanoma, head and neck, liver or kidney cancer. Specimen: CD4+ or CD8+ T cells sorted from blood, collected in a trial of the OX40 agonist ivuxolimab. This chain links TRBV2 with TRBJ1-3; no clear D gene. The CDR3 reads CASSGRGSGNTIYF. The CDR3 DNA sequence: TGTGCCAGCAGTGGGCGGGGATCTGGAAACACCATATATTTT.